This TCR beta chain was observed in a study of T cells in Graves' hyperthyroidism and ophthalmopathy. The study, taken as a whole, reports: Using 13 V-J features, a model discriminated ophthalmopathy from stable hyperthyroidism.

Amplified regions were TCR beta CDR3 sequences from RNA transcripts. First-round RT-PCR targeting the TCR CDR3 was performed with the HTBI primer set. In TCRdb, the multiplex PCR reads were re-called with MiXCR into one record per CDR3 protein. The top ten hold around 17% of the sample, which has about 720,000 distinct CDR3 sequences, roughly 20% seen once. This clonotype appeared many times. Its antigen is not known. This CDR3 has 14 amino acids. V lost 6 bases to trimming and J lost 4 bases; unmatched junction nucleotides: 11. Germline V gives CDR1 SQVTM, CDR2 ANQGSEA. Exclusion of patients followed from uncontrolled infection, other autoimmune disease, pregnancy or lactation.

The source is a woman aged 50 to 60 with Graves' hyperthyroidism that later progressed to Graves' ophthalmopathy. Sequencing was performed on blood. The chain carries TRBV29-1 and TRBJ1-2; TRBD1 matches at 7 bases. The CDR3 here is CSVANPGTAYGYTF. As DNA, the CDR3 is TGCAGCGTCGCGAACCCTGGGACAGCCTATGGCTACACCTTC.